A selection of T cell receptor beta chains follows, all from one sample in a study of blood T cell repertoires in COVID-19. Produced via immunoSEQ multiplex PCR; TCRdb's table is partial and in-frame only. The sample carries 250,000 to 350,000 clones, roughly 86% recorded once. The sample consisted of PBMCs or T cells enriched from blood (not recorded which). These receptors were obtained from a woman aged 50 to 60 who had been exposed to COVID-19. The conserved cysteine and the conserved F or W are not part of the CDR3 here.

V	J	CDR3
TRBV19	TRBJ2-7	ASSTGQSYEQY
TRBV6-2/TRBV6-3	TRBJ2-1	ASSLRLAGGYNEQF
TRBV5-1	TRBJ2-7	ASSSGTGTRSSYEQY
TRBV10-3	TRBJ2-7	AISAGTSGSYEQY
TRBV7-8	TRBJ1-6	ASSLRMAGDYNSPLH
TRBV5-1	TRBJ2-6	ASSPQGSGANVLT
TRBV5-1	TRBJ2-6	ASSWKQGSGANVLT
TRBV3-1/TRBV3-2	TRBJ2-7	ASSPRGGAEQY
TRBV6-5	TRBJ2-5	ASGGTGVVETQY
TRBV24-1	TRBJ2-1	ATSDYTSYNEQF
TRBV9	TRBJ1-2	ASSVEANQGGYT
TRBV19	TRBJ1-2	ASSRRDLNYGYT
TRBV7-2	TRBJ1-6	ASSAQGRNSPLH
TRBV19	TRBJ1-2	ASSIEGAAGYT
TRBV4-2	TRBJ2-7	ASSPRPTGDEQY
TRBV11-2	TRBJ1-5	ASSAGQGAINQPQH
TRBV10-3	TRBJ1-3	AISEAGDSGNTIY
TRBV3-1/TRBV3-2	TRBJ1-1	ASSLRTAMNTEAF
TRBV3-1/TRBV3-2	TRBJ2-7	ASSPKSSTGAYEQY
TRBV7-9	TRBJ1-1	ASSLAPVGVEAF
TRBV10-3	TRBJ1-4	AISDGSNEKLF
TRBV19	TRBJ1-6	ASSSSGQGTHSPLH
TRBV11-3	TRBJ2-1	ASSKGGGPTYNEQF
TRBV5-1	TRBJ1-3	ASSLAGGSYGNTIY
TRBV27	TRBJ1-6	ASSHREGVDNSPLH
TRBV7-9	TRBJ1-5	ASSTGQGVNQPQH
TRBV5-6	TRBJ1-3	ASSLMTGTTGGITIY
TRBV5-1	TRBJ1-3	ASSSRTGSSGNTIY
TRBV6-5	TRBJ2-3	ASSSGTFNSDTQY
TRBV9	TRBJ1-2	ASSGQGANYGYT
TRBV5-1	TRBJ2-7	ASSLRSGTATRDYEQY
TRBV19	TRBJ1-3	ASSKRQGASSGNTIY
TRBV19	TRBJ1-1	ASSTFPGGTEAF
TRBV5-6	TRBJ2-1	ASSPNRGGFGEQF
TRBV11-3	TRBJ2-2	ASRLGQGNTGELF
TRBV5-8	TRBJ1-6	ASSLDRVGTNSPLH
TRBV18	TRBJ1-2	ASSLEEHYGYT
TRBV2	TRBJ1-5	ASSETHQPQH
TRBV5-1	TRBJ2-5	ASSWGLGRSQETQY
TRBV28	TRBJ2-2	ASLRGWGTGELF
TRBV30	TRBJ1-5	AWSGANQPQH
TRBV19	TRBJ2-4	ASSIGPAGGKGKNIQY
TRBV7-8	TRBJ2-7	ASSLGDYTYEQY
TRBV11-2	TRBJ2-7	ASSSDRTFYEQY
TRBV5-1	TRBJ2-3	ASRKADWTTSFSDTQY
TRBV28	TRBJ1-2	ASRRQGVYGYT
TRBV7-9	TRBJ1-6	ASSQSDNSGGFYNSPLH
TRBV10-3	TRBJ1-2	AIGGTSYGYT
TRBV5-1	TRBJ2-5	ASSLGLAGLGETQY
TRBV19	TRBJ1-2	ASTPTGVISYT
TRBV4-1	TRBJ1-1	ASSQDWRDGRTEAF
TRBV27	TRBJ1-1	ASSGGTGGAWDTEAF
TRBV5-1	TRBJ2-5	ASSLRLAGDETQY
TRBV12-3/TRBV12-4	TRBJ1-5	ASSYYNQPQH
TRBV7-9	TRBJ1-1	ASSLRGLSEAF